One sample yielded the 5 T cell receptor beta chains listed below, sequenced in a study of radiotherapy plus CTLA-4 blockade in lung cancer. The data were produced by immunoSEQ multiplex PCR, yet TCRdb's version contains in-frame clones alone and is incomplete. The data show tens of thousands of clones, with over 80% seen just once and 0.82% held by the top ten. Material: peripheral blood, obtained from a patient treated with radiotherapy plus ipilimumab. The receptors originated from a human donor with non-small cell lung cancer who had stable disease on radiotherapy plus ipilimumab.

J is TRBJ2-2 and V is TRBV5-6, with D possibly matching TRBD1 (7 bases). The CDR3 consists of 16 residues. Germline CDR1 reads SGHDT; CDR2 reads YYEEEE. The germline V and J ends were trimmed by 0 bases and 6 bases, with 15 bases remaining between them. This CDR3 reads CASSLDPGGTAGELFF. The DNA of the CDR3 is TGTGCCAGCAGCTTGGATCCAGGGGGGACGGCCGGGGAGCTGTTTTTT.

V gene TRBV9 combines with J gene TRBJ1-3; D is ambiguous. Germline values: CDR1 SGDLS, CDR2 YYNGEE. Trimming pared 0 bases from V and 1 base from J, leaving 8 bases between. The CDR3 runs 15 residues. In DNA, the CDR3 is TGTGCCAGCAGCGTAGACCAGCATTCTGGAAACACCATATATTTT. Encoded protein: CASSVDQHSGNTIYF.

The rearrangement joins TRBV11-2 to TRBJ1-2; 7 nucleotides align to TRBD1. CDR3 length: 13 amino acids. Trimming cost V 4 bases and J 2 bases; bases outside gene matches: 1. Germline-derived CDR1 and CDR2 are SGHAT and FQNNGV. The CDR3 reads CASSSTGNYGYTF. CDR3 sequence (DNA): TGTGCCAGCAGCTCGACAGGGAACTATGGCTACACCTTC.

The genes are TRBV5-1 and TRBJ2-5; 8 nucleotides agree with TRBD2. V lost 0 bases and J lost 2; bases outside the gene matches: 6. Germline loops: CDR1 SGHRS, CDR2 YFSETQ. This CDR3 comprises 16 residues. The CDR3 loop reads CASSLVQRGNQETQYF. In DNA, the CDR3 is TGCGCCAGCAGCTTGGTCCAGCGGGGGAATCAAGAGACCCAGTACTTC.

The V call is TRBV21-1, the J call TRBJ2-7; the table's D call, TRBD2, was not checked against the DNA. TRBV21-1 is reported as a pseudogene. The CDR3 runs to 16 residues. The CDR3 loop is CASSVRRLALSYEQYF. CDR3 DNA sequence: TGTGCCAGCAGCGTTCGAAGACTAGCACTCTCCTACGAGCAGTACTTC.